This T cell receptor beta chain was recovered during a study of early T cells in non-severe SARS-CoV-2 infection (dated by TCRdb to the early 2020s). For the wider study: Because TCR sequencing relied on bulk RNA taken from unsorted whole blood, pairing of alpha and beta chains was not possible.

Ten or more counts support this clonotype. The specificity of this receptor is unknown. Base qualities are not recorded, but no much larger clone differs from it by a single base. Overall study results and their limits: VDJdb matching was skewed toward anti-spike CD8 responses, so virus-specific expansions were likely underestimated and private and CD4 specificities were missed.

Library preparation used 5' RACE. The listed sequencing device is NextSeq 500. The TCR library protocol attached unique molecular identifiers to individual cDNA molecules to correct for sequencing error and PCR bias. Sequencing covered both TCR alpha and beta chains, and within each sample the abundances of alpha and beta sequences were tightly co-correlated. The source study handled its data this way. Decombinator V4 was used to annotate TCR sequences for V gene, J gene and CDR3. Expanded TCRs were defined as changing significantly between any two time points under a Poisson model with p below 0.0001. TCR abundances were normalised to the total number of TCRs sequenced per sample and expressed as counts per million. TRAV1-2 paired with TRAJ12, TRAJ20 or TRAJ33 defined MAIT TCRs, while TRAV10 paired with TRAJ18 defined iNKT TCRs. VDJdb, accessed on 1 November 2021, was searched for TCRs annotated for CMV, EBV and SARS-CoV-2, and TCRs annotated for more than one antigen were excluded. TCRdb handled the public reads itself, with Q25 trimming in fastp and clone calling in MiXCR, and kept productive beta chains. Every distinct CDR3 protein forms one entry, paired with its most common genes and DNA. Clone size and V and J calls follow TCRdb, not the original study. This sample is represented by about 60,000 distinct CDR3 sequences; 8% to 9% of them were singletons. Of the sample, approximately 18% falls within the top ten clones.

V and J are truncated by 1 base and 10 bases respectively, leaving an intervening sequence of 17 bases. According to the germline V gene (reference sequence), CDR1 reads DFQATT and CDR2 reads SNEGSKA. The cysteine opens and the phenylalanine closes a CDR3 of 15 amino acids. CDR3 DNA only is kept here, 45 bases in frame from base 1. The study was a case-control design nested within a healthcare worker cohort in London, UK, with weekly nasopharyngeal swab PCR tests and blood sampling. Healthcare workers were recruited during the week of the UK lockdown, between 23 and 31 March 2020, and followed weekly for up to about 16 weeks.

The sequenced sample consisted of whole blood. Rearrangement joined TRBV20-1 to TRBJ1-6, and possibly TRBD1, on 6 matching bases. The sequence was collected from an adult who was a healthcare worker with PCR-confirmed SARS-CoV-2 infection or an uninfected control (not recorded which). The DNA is TGCAGTGCTAGAGCCGGGGGGGGCTTACGGTCACCCCTCCACTTT. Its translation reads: CSARAGGGLRSPLHF.